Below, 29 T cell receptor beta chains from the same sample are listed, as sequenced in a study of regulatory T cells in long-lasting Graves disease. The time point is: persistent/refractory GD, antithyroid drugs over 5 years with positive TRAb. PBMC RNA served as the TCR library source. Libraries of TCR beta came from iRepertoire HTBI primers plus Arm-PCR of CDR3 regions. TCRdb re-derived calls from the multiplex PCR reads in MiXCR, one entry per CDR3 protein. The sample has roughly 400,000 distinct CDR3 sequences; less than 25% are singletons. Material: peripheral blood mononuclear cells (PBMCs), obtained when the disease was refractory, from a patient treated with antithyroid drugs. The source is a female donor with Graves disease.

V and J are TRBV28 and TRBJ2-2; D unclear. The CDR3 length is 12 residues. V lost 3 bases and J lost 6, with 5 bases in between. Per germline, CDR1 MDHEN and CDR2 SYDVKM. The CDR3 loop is CASSFPAGELFF. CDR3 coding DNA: TGTGCCAGCAGTTTTCCTGCCGGGGAGCTGTTTTTT.

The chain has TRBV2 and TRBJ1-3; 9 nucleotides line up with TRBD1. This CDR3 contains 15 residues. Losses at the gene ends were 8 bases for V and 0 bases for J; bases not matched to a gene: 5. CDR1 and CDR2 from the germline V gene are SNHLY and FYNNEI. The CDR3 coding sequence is TGTGCCAGCCTGGACAGGGGACTCTCTGGAAACACCATATATTTT. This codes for CASLDRGLSGNTIYF.

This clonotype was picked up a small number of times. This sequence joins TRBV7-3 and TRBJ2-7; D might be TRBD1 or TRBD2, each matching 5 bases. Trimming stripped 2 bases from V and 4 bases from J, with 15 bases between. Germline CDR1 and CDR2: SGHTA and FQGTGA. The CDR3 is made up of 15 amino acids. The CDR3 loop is CASSLGLGTEYEQYF. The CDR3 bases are TGTGCCAGCAGCTTAGGTCTCGGGACGGAATACGAGCAGTACTTC.

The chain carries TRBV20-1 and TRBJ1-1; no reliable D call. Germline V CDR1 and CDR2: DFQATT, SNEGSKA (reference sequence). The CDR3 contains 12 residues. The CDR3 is CSPFFENTEAFF. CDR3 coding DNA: TGCAGCCCCTTTTTCGAAAACACTGAAGCTTTCTTT.

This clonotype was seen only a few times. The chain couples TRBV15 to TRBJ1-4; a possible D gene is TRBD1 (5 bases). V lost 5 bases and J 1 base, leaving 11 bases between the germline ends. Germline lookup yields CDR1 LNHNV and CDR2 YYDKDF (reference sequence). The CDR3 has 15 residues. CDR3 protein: CATSGRTLTNEKLFF. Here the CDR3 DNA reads TGTGCCACCAGCGGCCGGACACTAACTAATGAAAAACTGTTTTTT.

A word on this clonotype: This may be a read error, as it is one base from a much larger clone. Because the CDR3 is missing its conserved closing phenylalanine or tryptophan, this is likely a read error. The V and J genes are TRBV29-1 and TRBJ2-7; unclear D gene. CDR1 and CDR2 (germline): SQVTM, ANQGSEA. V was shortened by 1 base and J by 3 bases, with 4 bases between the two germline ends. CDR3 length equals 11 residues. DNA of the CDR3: TGCAGCGTTGAAGGTAGCTACGAGCAGTACTCC. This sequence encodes CSVEGSYEQYS.

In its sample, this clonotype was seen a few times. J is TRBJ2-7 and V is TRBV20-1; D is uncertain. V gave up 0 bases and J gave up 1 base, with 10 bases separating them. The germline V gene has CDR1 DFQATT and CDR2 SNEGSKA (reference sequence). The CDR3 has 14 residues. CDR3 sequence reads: CSARENYFSYEQYF. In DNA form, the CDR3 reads TGCAGTGCTAGAGAGAATTACTTTTCCTACGAGCAGTACTTC.

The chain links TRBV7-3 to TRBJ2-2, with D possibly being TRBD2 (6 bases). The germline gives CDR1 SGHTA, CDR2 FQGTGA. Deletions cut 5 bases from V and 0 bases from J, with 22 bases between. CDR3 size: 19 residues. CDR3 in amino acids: CASSPNLRGLDSNTGELFF. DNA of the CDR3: TGTGCCAGCAGCCCCAACTTAAGGGGACTGGACTCGAACACCGGGGAGCTGTTTTTT.

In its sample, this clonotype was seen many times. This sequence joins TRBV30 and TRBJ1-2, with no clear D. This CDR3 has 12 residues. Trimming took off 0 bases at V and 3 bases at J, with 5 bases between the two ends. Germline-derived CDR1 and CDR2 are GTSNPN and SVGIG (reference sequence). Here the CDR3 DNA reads TGTGCCTGGAGTGTAGACGACTATGGCTACACCTTC. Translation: CAWSVDDYGYTF. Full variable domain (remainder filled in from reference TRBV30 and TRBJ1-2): SQTIHQWPATLVQPVGSPLSLECTVEGTSNPNLYWYRQAAGRGLQLLFYSVGIGQISSEVPQNLSASRPQDRQFILSSKKLLLSDSGFYLCAWSVDDYGYTFGSGTRLTVV.

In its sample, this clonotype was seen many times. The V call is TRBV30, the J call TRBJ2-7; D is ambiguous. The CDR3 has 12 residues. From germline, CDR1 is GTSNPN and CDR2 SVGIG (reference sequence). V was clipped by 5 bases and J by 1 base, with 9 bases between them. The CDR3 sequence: CAWGRLSYEQYF. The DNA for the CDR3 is TGTGCCTGGGGACGTTTATCCTACGAGCAGTACTTC.

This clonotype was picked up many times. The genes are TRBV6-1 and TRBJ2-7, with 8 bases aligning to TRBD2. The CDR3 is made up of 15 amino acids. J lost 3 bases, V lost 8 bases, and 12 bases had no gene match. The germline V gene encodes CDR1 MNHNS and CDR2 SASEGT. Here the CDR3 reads CASHTGGTEGYEQYF. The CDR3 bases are TGTGCCAGCCACACGGGAGGGACGGAAGGCTACGAGCAGTACTTC.

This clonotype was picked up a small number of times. The CDR3 DNA sequence: TGTGCCAGCAGCCAAGTGGGGGGCAATCAGCCCCAGCATTTT. This translates into CASSQVGGNQPQHF. This sequence joins TRBV3-1 and TRBJ1-5; possible D gene TRBD1, 5 bases. CDR1 and CDR2 (germline): LGHDT, YNNKEL (reference sequence). V was cut by 1 base and J by 2 bases, with 6 bases left in between. The CDR3 spans 14 residues.

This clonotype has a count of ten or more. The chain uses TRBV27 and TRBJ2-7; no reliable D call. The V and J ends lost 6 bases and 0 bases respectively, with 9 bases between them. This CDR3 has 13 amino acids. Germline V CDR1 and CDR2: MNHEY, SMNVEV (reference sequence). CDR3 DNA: TGTGCCAGCAGAACCCGTAGCTCCTACGAGCAGTACTTC. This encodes CASRTRSSYEQYF.

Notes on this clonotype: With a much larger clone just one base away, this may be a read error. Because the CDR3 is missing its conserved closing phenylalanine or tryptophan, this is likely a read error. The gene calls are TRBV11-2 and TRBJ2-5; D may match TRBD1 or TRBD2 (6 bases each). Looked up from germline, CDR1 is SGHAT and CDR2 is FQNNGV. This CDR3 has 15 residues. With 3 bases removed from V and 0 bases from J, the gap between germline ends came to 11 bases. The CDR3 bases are TGTGCCAGCAGCTTGCGAGGGGGGTACCAAGAGACCCAGTACATC. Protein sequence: CASSLRGGYQETQYI.

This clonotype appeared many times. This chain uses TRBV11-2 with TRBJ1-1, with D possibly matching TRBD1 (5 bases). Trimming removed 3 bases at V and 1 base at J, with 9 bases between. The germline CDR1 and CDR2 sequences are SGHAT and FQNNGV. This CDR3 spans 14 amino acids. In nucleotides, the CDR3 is TGTGCCAGCAGCTTTAGGGGTCCGAACACTGAAGCTTTCTTT. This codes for CASSFRGPNTEAFF.

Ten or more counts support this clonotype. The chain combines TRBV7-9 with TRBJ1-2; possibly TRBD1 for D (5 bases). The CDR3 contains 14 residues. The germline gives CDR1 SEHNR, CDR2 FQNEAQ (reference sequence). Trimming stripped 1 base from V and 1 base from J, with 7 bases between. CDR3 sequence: CASSLDGGNYGYTF. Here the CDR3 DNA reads TGTGCCAGCAGCTTAGATGGGGGTAACTATGGCTACACCTTC.

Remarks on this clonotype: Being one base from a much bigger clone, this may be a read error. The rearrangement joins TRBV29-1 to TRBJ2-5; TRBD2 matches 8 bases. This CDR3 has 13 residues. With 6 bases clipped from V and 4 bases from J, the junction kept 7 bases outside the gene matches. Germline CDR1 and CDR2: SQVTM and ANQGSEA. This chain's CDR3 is CSVVTSEGETQYF. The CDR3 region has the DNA TGCAGCGTGGTGACTAGCGAGGGAGAGACCCAGTACTTC.

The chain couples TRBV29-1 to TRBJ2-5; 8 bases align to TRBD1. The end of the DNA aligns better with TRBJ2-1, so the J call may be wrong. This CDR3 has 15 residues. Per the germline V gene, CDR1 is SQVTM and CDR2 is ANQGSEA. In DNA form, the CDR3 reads TGCAGCGTTGAGACAGGGGAGAAGAGTTCGAATGAGCAGTTCTTC. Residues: CSVETGEKSSNEQFF.

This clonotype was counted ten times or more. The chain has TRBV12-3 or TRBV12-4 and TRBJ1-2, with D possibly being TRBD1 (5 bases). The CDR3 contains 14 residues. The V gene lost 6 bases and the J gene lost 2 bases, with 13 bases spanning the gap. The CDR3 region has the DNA TGTGCCAGCAGCCGCTCGGGGGGGAACTATGGCTACACCTTC. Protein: CASSRSGGNYGYTF.

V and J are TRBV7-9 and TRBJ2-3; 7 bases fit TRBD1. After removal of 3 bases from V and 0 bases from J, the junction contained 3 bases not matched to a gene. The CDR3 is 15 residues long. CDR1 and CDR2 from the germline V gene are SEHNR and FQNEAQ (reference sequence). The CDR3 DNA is TGTGCCAGCAGCTTCTGGGACAGAAGCACAGATACGCAGTATTTT. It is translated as CASSFWDRSTDTQYF.

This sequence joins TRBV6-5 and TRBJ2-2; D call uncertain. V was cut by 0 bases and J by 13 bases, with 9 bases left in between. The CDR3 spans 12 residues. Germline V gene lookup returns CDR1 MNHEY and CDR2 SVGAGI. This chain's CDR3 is CASSYSNLGLFF. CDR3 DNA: TGTGCCAGCAGTTACTCAAATTTAGGGCTGTTTTTT.

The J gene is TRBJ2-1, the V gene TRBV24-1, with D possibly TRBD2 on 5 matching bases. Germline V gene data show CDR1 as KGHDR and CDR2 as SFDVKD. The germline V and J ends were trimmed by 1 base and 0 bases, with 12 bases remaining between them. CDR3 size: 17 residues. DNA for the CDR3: TGTGCCACCAGTGATTTCGAGAGGGTGAGCTCCTACAATGAGCAGTTCTTC. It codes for CATSDFERVSSYNEQFF.

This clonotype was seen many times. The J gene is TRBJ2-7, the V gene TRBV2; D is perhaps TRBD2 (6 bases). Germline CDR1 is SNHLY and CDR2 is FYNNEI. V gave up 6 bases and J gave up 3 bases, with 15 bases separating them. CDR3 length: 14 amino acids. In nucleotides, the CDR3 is TGTGCCAGCAGAGATCCCGGGACTCTCTACGAGCAGTACTTC. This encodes CASRDPGTLYEQYF.

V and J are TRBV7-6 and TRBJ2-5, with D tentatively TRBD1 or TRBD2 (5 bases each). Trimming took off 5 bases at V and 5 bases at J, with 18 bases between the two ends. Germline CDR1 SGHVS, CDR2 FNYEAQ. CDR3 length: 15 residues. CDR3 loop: CASSRQRGSQETQYF. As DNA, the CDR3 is TGTGCCAGCAGCCGGCAGAGGGGATCCCAGGAGACCCAGTACTTC.

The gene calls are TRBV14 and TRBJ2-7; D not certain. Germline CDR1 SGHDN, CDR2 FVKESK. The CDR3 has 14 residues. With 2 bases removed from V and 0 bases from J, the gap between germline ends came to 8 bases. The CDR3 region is CASSQRTVSYEQYF. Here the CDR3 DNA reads TGTGCCAGCAGCCAACGGACGGTCTCCTACGAGCAGTACTTC.

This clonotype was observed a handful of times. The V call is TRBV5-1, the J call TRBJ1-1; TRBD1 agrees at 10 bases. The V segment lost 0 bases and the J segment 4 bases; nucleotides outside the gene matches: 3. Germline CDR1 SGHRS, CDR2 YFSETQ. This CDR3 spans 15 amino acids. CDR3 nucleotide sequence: TGCGCCAGCAGCTTGGCCGGGACAGGGGTCACTGAAGCTTTCTTT. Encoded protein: CASSLAGTGVTEAFF.

CDR3 region: CASSVEPTSYEQYF. The DNA of the CDR3 is TGTGCCAGCAGCGTAGAGCCCACATCCTACGAGCAGTACTTC. The chain recombines TRBV9 with TRBJ2-7, with D hard to call. Germline-derived CDR1 and CDR2 are SGDLS and YYNGEE. There are 14 residues in the CDR3. V dropped 0 bases and J dropped 1 base, with 8 bases sitting between them.

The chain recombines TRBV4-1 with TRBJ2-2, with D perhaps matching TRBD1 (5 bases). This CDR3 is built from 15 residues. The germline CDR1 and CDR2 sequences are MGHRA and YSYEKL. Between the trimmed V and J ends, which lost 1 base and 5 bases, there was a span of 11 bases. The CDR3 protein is CASSQGRGNTGELFF. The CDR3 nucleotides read TGCGCCAGCAGCCAAGGAAGGGGCAATACCGGGGAGCTGTTTTTT.

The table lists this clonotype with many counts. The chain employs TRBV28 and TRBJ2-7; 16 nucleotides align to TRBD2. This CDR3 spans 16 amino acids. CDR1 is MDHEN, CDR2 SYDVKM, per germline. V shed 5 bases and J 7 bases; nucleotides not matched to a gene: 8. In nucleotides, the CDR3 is TGTGCCAGCAGTGCCGGGGGACTAGCGGGAGGGGGGGAGCAGTACTTC. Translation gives CASSAGGLAGGGEQYF.